This is a list of T cell receptor beta chains from one sample in a study of metastatic and nonmetastatic thyroid tumors. TCRdb re-called the PCR reads through MiXCR. This table holds around 8,600 clones, about 40% found once. Sequencing was carried out using tumor tissue. These receptors were collected from a female donor with papillary thyroid cancer or a benign thyroid nodule (not recorded which). Some clones in this sample may be carry-over from other donors' samples. CDR3s include the opening cysteine and the closing phenylalanine or tryptophan. The D gene is left open where the match is weak. Not all rows give a size; the values are once, few, many and, for expanded clones, a class.

>TRBV5-8|TRBJ1-2|-|-
TGTGCCAGCAGCTTGGTATTTGGCTACACCTTC
CASSLVFGYTF
>TRBV12-3/TRBV12-4|TRBJ2-5|TRBD2|medium-sized
TGTGCCAGCAGCCCGGGACTAGCGGGGAAGGAGACCCAGTACTTC
CASSPGLAGKETQYF
>TRBV6-1|TRBJ1-1|-|-
TGTGCCAGCAGTGAAGTCGTAGCTATGAACACTGAAGCTTTCTTT
CASSEVVAMNTEAFF
>TRBV9|TRBJ2-1|-|-
TGTGCCAGCAGCGTAAGCCGGCTAGCAGTGGGGAATGAGCAGTTCTTC
CASSVSRLAVGNEQFF
>TRBV4-1|TRBJ2-2|TRBD2|-
TGCGCCAGCAGCCAAGGACATCTAGCGGGAGTTACCGGGGAGCTGTTTTTT
CASSQGHLAGVTGELFF
>TRBV5-4|TRBJ2-3|-|many
TGTGCCAGCAGCTCGGAAGGGAGCACAGATACGCAGTATTTT
CASSSEGSTDTQYF
>TRBV7-3|TRBJ2-1|-|-
TGTGCCAGCAGCTTATCAGGGAATCACAATGAGCAGTTCTTC
CASSLSGNHNEQFF
>TRBV12-3/TRBV12-4|TRBJ2-7|-|-
TGTGCCAGTCAAAATAGCGGCTCCTACGAGCAGTACTTC
CASQNSGSYEQYF
>TRBV5-1|TRBJ2-7|-|many
TGCGCCAGCAGCCCTGGCGTCATGCCATCCTACGAGCAGTACTTC
CASSPGVMPSYEQYF
>TRBV7-9|TRBJ1-1|-|-
TGTGCCAGCAGCCTGGGGGTCGGGGTAGCTTTCTTT
CASSLGVGVAFF
>TRBV5-1|TRBJ1-3|-|-
TGCGCCAGCAGCTTGGCGCTCGTGACTCCCGGAAACACCATATATTTT
CASSLALVTPGNTIYF
>TRBV5-1|TRBJ2-7|TRBD2|many
TGCGCCAGCAGCTCAGGACTAGCAAATCCCTCCGACGAGCAGTACTTC
CASSSGLANPSDEQYF
>TRBV27|TRBJ2-7|TRBD1|-
TGTGCCAGCGGAGTCTTCAGGGGGCAGCAGTACTTC
CASGVFRGQQYF
>TRBV19|TRBJ2-5|-|many
TGTGCCAGTAGTCACCGTGGGGGGTGGCAGAATGAGACCCAGTACTTC
CASSHRGGWQNETQYF
>TRBV2|TRBJ2-7|TRBD1|-
TGTGCCAGCGGGTACCCGGGACAGGGACGGTACGAGCAGTACTTC
CASGYPGQGRYEQYF
>TRBV6-5|TRBJ2-1|TRBD1|-
TGTGCCAGCAGTTACTCCTTGTCGCGACAGGGGGGTAATGAGCAGTTCTTC
CASSYSLSRQGGNEQFF
>TRBV5-1|TRBJ1-1|-|-
TGCGCCAGCAGCGAGAACAGCGGGACTGAAGCTTTCTTT
CASSENSGTEAFF
>TRBV30|TRBJ2-2|-|-
TGTGCCTGGCGTCGCGGCACCGGGGAGCTGTTTTTT
CAWRRGTGELFF
>TRBV2|TRBJ2-2|-|-
TGTGCCAGCACGGGGTACCTTAGCACCGGGGAGCTGTTTTTT
CASTGYLSTGELFF
>TRBV20-1|TRBJ2-7|TRBD2|once
TGCAGTGCTAGAGCTAGCGGGGCTCCCTACGAGCAGTACTTC
CSARASGAPYEQYF
>TRBV28|TRBJ1-2|-|-
TGTGCCAGCAGTGTGCCCGCCAAAGGCTATGGCTACACCTTC
CASSVPAKGYGYTF
>TRBV4-1|TRBJ1-2|-|-
TGCGCCAGCAGCCAAGAACGGGTCTACACCTTC
CASSQERVYTF
>TRBV16|TRBJ2-7|-|few
TGTGCCAGCAGCCAATCCGTGGGGGCCGAGCAGTACTTC
CASSQSVGAEQYF
>TRBV11-2|TRBJ2-2|-|-
TGTGCCAGCAGCCCCCAGGAAGTAGGCGGGGAGCTGTTTTTT
CASSPQEVGGELFF
>TRBV30|TRBJ2-6|-|-
TGTGCCTGCCATGACAACTCTGGGGCCAACGTCCTGACTTTC
CACHDNSGANVLTF
>TRBV6-5|TRBJ2-5|-|few
TGTGCTAGCAGTTCGGGACAATTTGGGGTTGACAAAGAGACCCAGTACTTC
CASSSGQFGVDKETQYF
>TRBV7-2|TRBJ1-1|-|-
TGTGCCAGCAGTCCCTGGGAATGGAGCACTGAAGCTTTCTTT
CASSPWEWSTEAFF
>TRBV30|TRBJ1-2|TRBD1|-
TGTGCCCGGAGTCCGGGACAGGGTAACTATGGCTACACCTTC
CARSPGQGNYGYTF
>TRBV30|TRBJ2-7|-|-
TGTGCCTGGAGTACAGACACCTACGAGCAGTACTTC
CAWSTDTYEQYF
>TRBV7-3|TRBJ2-1|TRBD1|-
TGTGCCAGCAGCTTAGGGGCAGGGGGCATCAATGAGCAGTTCTTC
CASSLGAGGINEQFF
>TRBV27|TRBJ1-1|-|few
TGTGCCAGCAGTGACTCCACTTGGCCGGGGAAAGCTTTCTTT
CASSDSTWPGKAFF
>TRBV30|TRBJ2-7|-|-
TGTGCCTGGAGTGTCACGGACAGCTCCTACGAGCAGTACTTC
CAWSVTDSSYEQYF
>TRBV6-5|TRBJ2-4|TRBD1|-
TGTGCCAGCAGTTACGAGCTCGGACAGGCAGGCATTCAGTACTTC
CASSYELGQAGIQYF
>TRBV6-1|TRBJ2-7|-|-
TGTGCCAGCAGCCCCCAGCCAGGGGTCCCCCACTACGAGCAGTACTTC
CASSPQPGVPHYEQYF
>TRBV5-6|TRBJ2-7|-|-
TGTGCCAGCAGCCCGCCGGCAGGGCCCTACGAGCAGTACTTC
CASSPPAGPYEQYF
>TRBV6-1|TRBJ1-3|-|medium-sized
TGTGCCAGCAGTTCAGGATATAGTGGAAACACCATATATTTT
CASSSGYSGNTIYF
>TRBV12-3/TRBV12-4|TRBJ1-1|TRBD1|medium-sized
TGTGCCAGCAGTGTGACCCGGGACAGCCAAGCTTTCTTT
CASSVTRDSQAFF
>TRBV2|TRBJ1-2|-|few
TGTGCCAGCAGTGCGACCCTGGCTAACTATGGCTACACCTTC
CASSATLANYGYTF
>TRBV2|TRBJ2-5|TRBD1|medium-sized
TGTGCCAGCAGTGAAGGGGGACAGGGGAAAGAGACCCAGTACTTC
CASSEGGQGKETQYF
>TRBV5-1|TRBJ1-5|-|many
TGCGCCAGCAGCTTGAGGGGCCAACCGAATCAGCCCCAGCATTTT
CASSLRGQPNQPQHF
>TRBV6-1|TRBJ1-3|-|-
TGTGCCAGCTCCCCGGGGCTGGTTGGAAACACCATATATTTT
CASSPGLVGNTIYF
>TRBV7-2|TRBJ2-7|-|-
TGTGCCAGCAGCTTACAGCAGGGCCGCTACGAGCAGTACTTC
CASSLQQGRYEQYF
>TRBV5-6|TRBJ2-7|-|-
TGTGCCAGCAGCTTGGCTTACGAGCAGTACTTC
CASSLAYEQYF
>TRBV15|TRBJ2-7|-|-
TGTGCCACCAGCAGAGAGAAAGGGGGGGGCCACGAGCAGTACTTC
CATSREKGGGHEQYF
>TRBV6-5|TRBJ2-7|-|few
TGTGCCAGCAGTTTAGTGGCTGGCGACGAGCAGTACTTC
CASSLVAGDEQYF
>TRBV5-6|TRBJ2-3|-|-
TGTGCCAGCAGCCCCGCCGGGGGAGTGGATACGCAGTATTTT
CASSPAGGVDTQYF